The 28 T cell receptor beta chains reported below all come from one sample, sequenced in a study of T cells in Graves' hyperthyroidism and ophthalmopathy. TCR beta CDR3 regions were amplified from RNA. The HTBI primer set was used in a first-round RT-PCR of the TCR CDR3. From the multiplex PCR reads, TCRdb called clonotypes with MiXCR, one entry per CDR3 protein. The repertoire holds about 290,000 distinct CDR3 sequences, with about an eighth as singletons. Sequenced input: blood. The receptors shown here come from a woman aged 25 to 39 with Graves' hyperthyroidism that later progressed to Graves' ophthalmopathy.

This clonotype occurred many times. V usage is TRBV28 and J usage is TRBJ1-2; 7 bases fit TRBD1. V dropped 4 bases and J dropped 6; count of bases not matched to a gene: 8. CDR1 MDHEN and CDR2 SYDVKM come from the germline V gene. The CDR3 totals 14 residues. CDR3 bases: TGTGCCAGCAGTTCCTCGGACAGGCCGGATGGCTACACCTTC. It encodes CASSSSDRPDGYTF.

This clonotype showed up many times. V usage is TRBV11-3 and J usage is TRBJ1-1; D ambiguous. Trimming removed 5 bases from V and 1 base from J, with 5 bases in between. The CDR3 is 12 amino acids. Germline-derived CDR1 and CDR2 are SGHNT and YENEEA. The CDR3 DNA reads as TGTGCCAGCAGCACCTCGAACACTGAAGCTTTCTTT. The encoded protein is CASSTSNTEAFF.

This chain connects TRBV28 to TRBJ1-2; 12 nucleotides align to TRBD1. Germline V gives CDR1 MDHEN, CDR2 SYDVKM. The ends lost 5 bases at V and 6 bases at J; junction bases unmatched: 10. This CDR3 is built from 16 residues. In nucleotides, the CDR3 is TGTGCCAGCAGTCCTCCGGGACAGGGGGCGAAGGATGGCTACACCTTC. Protein sequence: CASSPPGQGAKDGYTF.

This clonotype was found many times. The chain links TRBV7-3 to TRBJ2-3, with 11 bases fitting TRBD2. CDR3 length: 17 amino acids. In germline, CDR1 is SGHTA, CDR2 FQGTGA. The trim removed 3 bases at V and 2 bases at J, leaving 7 bases unmatched. The CDR3 loop is CASSFMATSGTTDTQYF. In DNA, the CDR3 is TGTGCCAGCAGCTTTATGGCGACTAGCGGGACCACAGATACGCAGTATTTT.

This clonotype has ten or more counts. The V gene is TRBV15, the J gene TRBJ1-4, with D tentatively TRBD1 (6 bases). The CDR3 totals 15 residues. Germline V lookup: CDR1 LNHNV, CDR2 YYDKDF (reference sequence). The germline V and J ends were trimmed by 2 bases and 2 bases, with 9 bases remaining between them. The CDR3 DNA follows: TGTGCCACCAGCAGACGGACAGAGACTAATGAAAAACTGTTTTTT. It encodes CATSRRTETNEKLFF.

The chain combines TRBV7-9 with TRBJ2-1; 16 bases line up with TRBD2. The V and J ends lost 6 bases and 8 bases, in that order; junction bases with no gene match: 7. The CDR3 covers 16 residues. Per germline, CDR1 SEHNR and CDR2 FQNEAQ (reference sequence). The CDR3 here is CASSRGLAGGPYEQFF. The CDR3 DNA reads TGTGCCAGCAGTCGGGGACTAGCGGGAGGGCCATATGAGCAGTTCTTC.

The CDR3 DNA reads as TGTGCCAGCAGCCAAAACCCCCCGGGGACAGCCCCCTACGAGCAGTACTTC. This encodes CASSQNPPGTAPYEQYF. The V and J genes are TRBV4-2 and TRBJ2-7, with TRBD1 matching 7 bases. This CDR3 region has 17 residues. V was clipped by 2 bases and J by 2 bases; unmatched bases: 12. Germline CDR1 and CDR2: LGHNA and YNFKEQ.

This clonotype turned up a few times. This may arise from a read error, as a much more abundant clone is one base away. The chain has TRBV15 and TRBJ2-5; the match to TRBD2 covers 8 bases. This CDR3 contains 15 residues. After removal of 5 bases from V and 5 bases from J, the junction contained 10 bases not matched to a gene. Germline CDR1 and CDR2: LNHNV and YYDKDF (reference sequence). CDR3 nucleotides: TGTGCCACCAGCGGGATAGCGGGGCAACCCGAGACCCAGTACTTC. The encoded protein is CATSGIAGQPETQYF.

In regard to this clonotype: One base away lies a much larger clone, so this may be a sequencing read error. This chain connects TRBV7-2 to TRBJ2-7; TRBD1 is a possible D gene (5 bases). The CDR3 covers 15 residues. Germline values: CDR1 SGHTA, CDR2 FQGNSA. Trimming removed 3 bases from V and 7 bases from J, with 19 bases in between. CDR3 region: CASSFDSIRVVEQYF. The CDR3 DNA is TGTGCCAGCAGCTTCGACAGCATCAGGGTGGTAGAGCAGTACTTC.

This clonotype has a count of ten or more. The V call is TRBV10-3, the J call TRBJ2-7; D perhaps matches TRBD1 (5 bases). The CDR3 totals 15 residues. Per the germline V gene, CDR1 is ENHRY and CDR2 is SYGVKD. V gave up 6 bases and J gave up 0 bases, with 15 bases separating them. CDR3 nucleotides: TGTGCCATCAGGGGCGGACAAGGGGACTCCTACGAGCAGTACTTC. It translates to CAIRGGQGDSYEQYF.

This chain links TRBV20-1 with TRBJ2-1; the D is unclear. The CDR3 runs 15 residues. V shed 0 bases and J shed 0 bases, with 9 bases lying between them. CDR1 DFQATT and CDR2 SNEGSKA come from the germline V gene (reference sequence). CDR3 bases: TGCAGTGCTAGAGATGGCGATCGCTCCTACAATGAGCAGTTCTTC. It yields the protein CSARDGDRSYNEQFF.

In this sample, this clonotype turned up many times. V gene TRBV6-1 combines with J gene TRBJ2-7, with TRBD1 identical over 8 bases. The CDR3 extends over 14 amino acids. The V segment lost 7 bases and the J segment 0 bases; nucleotides outside the gene matches: 5. Germline V gives CDR1 MNHNS, CDR2 SASEGT. Written as DNA, the CDR3 is TGTGCCAGCAAAAGGACAGGGCCCTCCTACGAGCAGTACTTC. Translated, it gives CASKRTGPSYEQYF.

The table lists this clonotype with many counts. DNA for the CDR3: TGTGCCAGCAGTTACTTGGACGGTTACGAGCAGTACTTC. Its protein product is CASSYLDGYEQYF. The V and J genes are TRBV28 and TRBJ2-7; D unresolved. CDR1 and CDR2 (germline): MDHEN, SYDVKM. Deletions cut 4 bases from V and 4 bases from J, with 11 bases between. The CDR3 covers 13 residues.

This clonotype occurred many times. The V and J genes are TRBV27 and TRBJ1-5, with 12 bases identical to TRBD1. Germline V gene lookup returns CDR1 MNHEY and CDR2 SMNVEV (reference sequence). CDR3 size: 18 residues. Trimming removed 6 bases from V and 1 base from J; junction bases left unmatched: 10. As DNA, the CDR3 is TGTGCCAGCAGAGTTTCCGGGACAGGGGGCTGGAGCAATCAGCCCCAGCATTTT. It encodes CASRVSGTGGWSNQPQHF.

In its sample, this clonotype was seen many times. The chain combines TRBV7-9 with TRBJ2-3, with 7 bases that match TRBD1. Losses at the gene ends were 6 bases for V and 2 bases for J; bases not matched to a gene: 11. The CDR3 sequence is 16 residues long. From germline, CDR1 is SEHNR and CDR2 FQNEAQ (reference sequence). CDR3 sequence reads: CASSHTDRDYTDTQYF. Written as DNA, the CDR3 is TGTGCCAGCAGTCATACAGACAGGGATTACACAGATACGCAGTATTTT.

This clonotype was recorded many times. This chain links TRBV12-3 or TRBV12-4 with TRBJ2-7, with unresolved D. The germline V and J ends were trimmed by 4 bases and 2 bases, with 3 bases remaining between them. There are 11 residues in the CDR3. The CDR3 is CASSSAYEQYF. The CDR3 DNA reads as TGTGCCAGCAGTTCCGCCTACGAGCAGTACTTC.

V gene TRBV6-5 combines with J gene TRBJ2-5; D not certain. Germline loops: CDR1 MNHEY, CDR2 SVGAGI. Between the trimmed V and J ends, which lost 2 bases and 5 bases, there was a span of 9 bases. The CDR3 spans 13 residues. CDR3 sequence: CASSYTQAETQYF. CDR3 DNA sequence: TGTGCCAGCAGTTACACCCAGGCGGAGACCCAGTACTTC.

This clonotype was seen ten or more times. V usage is TRBV27 and J usage is TRBJ1-4, with 8 bases aligning to TRBD1. Looked up from germline, CDR1 is MNHEY and CDR2 is SMNVEV (reference sequence). The CDR3 length is 16 residues. J was trimmed by 0 bases and V by 6 bases; bases with no gene match: 6. As DNA, the CDR3 is TGTGCCAGCAGACCAGACAGGGGCTCAACTAATGAAAAACTGTTTTTT. Translation gives CASRPDRGSTNEKLFF.

Worth noting for this clonotype: At one of its ends the junction is not consistent with the germline gene, which may arise from a read error. The chain recombines TRBV3-1 with TRBJ2-1; weak D call: TRBD2 (5 bases). CDR3 length: 11 amino acids. Per germline, CDR1 LGHDT and CDR2 YNNKEL (reference sequence). The CDR3 loop is CASSNSGNSIF. CDR3 DNA sequence: TGTGCCAGCAGCAACAGCGGTAATTCCATCTTC.

The gene calls are TRBV6-2 or TRBV6-3 and TRBJ1-5; tentatively, D is TRBD1 (5 bases). CDR1 and CDR2 from the germline V gene are MNHEY and SVGEGT. The length of the CDR3 is 18 residues. Trimming took 3 bases from V and 0 from J, leaving 18 bases between them. The CDR3 here is CASSYGGVYSYSNQPQHF. The CDR3 DNA follows: TGTGCCAGCAGTTATGGAGGGGTCTATTCATATAGCAATCAGCCCCAGCATTTT.

This clonotype was found a few times. CDR3 sequence (DNA): TGTGCCAGCAGTGATGAGGGGGTGCCCTACAATGAGCAGTTCTTC. Amino acid sequence: CASSDEGVPYNEQFF. This chain connects TRBV6-4 to TRBJ2-1, with a possible D match to TRBD1 (6 bases). Trimming pared 3 bases from V and 2 bases from J, leaving 11 bases between. Per germline, CDR1 MRHNA and CDR2 SNTAGT. The CDR3 consists of 15 residues.

At least ten counts were recorded for this clonotype. V gene TRBV18 combines with J gene TRBJ1-1, with TRBD1 matching over 9 bases. CDR1 and CDR2 from the germline V gene are KGHSH and LQKENI. Unmatched junction bases numbered 8, after V lost 4 bases and J lost 2 bases. This CDR3 has 16 amino acids. CDR3 bases: TGTGCCAGCTCACAGACACAGGGGGCGCGAAACACTGAAGCTTTCTTT. Amino acid sequence: CASSQTQGARNTEAFF.

At least ten counts were recorded for this clonotype. V gene TRBV30 combines with J gene TRBJ1-1, with D uncertain. Germline V CDR1 and CDR2: GTSNPN, SVGIG (reference sequence). The CDR3 runs 13 residues. Trimming shortened V by 2 bases and J by 5 bases, and 12 bases separated the two germline ends. The CDR3 spells CAWSPGLGTEAFF. CDR3 bases: TGTGCCTGGAGTCCGGGCCTGGGAACTGAAGCTTTCTTT.

This clonotype was seen at least ten times. The chain links TRBV27 to TRBJ2-2, with D hard to call. Trimming left V 5 bases short and J 4 bases short, with 5 bases between. The CDR3 runs 12 residues. Germline V gene data show CDR1 as MNHEY and CDR2 as SMNVEV (reference sequence). The CDR3 spells CASSRVTGELFF. The DNA of the CDR3 is TGTGCCAGCAGTCGTGTCACCGGGGAGCTGTTTTTT.

This clonotype was observed at least ten times. The genes are TRBV28 and TRBJ2-3; 12 nucleotides match TRBD2. Germline V gives CDR1 MDHEN, CDR2 SYDVKM. V lost 6 bases, J lost 2 bases, and 9 bases stayed unmatched. The CDR3 spans 17 residues. CDR3 residues: CASRTPRTSGNTDTQYF. The CDR3 DNA reads TGTGCCAGCAGAACCCCTCGGACTAGCGGGAACACAGATACGCAGTATTTT.

This clonotype was seen repeatedly, ten times or more. This chain connects TRBV12-3 or TRBV12-4 to TRBJ2-7; 8 bases are a match to TRBD2. This CDR3 has 14 amino acids. V was pared by 6 bases and J by 4 bases, with 8 bases of the junction left unmatched. For the CDR3, the DNA is TGTGCCAGCAGCCCCCGCACTAGCGGATACGAGCAGTACTTC. Translation: CASSPRTSGYEQYF.

The gene calls are TRBV6-2 or TRBV6-3 and TRBJ2-3; no firm D call. The CDR3 has 13 residues. Germline CDR1 reads MNHEY; CDR2 reads SVGEGT. Trimming removed 3 bases from V and 4 bases from J, with 8 bases in between. The CDR3 nucleotides are TGTGCCAGCAGTTATGGCGTCGCAGATACGCAGTATTTT. It codes for CASSYGVADTQYF.

This clonotype came up a few times. CDR3 bases: TGTGCCAGCAGCTTACAGGTATTCGCGAACACCGGGGAGCTGTTTTTT. It translates to CASSLQVFANTGELFF. The V and J genes are TRBV7-9 and TRBJ2-2; D gene ambiguous. The germline V gene encodes CDR1 SEHNR and CDR2 FQNEAQ (reference sequence). V dropped 2 bases and J dropped 0 bases, with 10 bases sitting between them. The length of the CDR3 is 16 residues.